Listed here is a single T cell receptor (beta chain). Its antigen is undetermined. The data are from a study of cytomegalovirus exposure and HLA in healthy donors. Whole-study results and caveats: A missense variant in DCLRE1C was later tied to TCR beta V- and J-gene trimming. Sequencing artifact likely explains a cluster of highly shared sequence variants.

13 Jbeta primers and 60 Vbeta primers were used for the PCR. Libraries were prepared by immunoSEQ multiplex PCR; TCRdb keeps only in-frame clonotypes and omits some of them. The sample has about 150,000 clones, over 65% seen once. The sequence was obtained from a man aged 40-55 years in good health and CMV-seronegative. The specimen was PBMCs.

The CDR3 bases are TGTGCCAGCAGTTCCTGGACAGAGATCTACGAGCAGTACTTC. Amino acids: CASSSWTEIYEQYF. The rearrangement joins TRBV2 to TRBJ2-7; perhaps TRBD1 as D (6 bases). Germline V gene data show CDR1 as SNHLY and CDR2 as FYNNEI. The ends were cut back, 5 bases at V and 3 bases at J, with 14 bases in the middle. The CDR3 sequence is 14 residues long.